This T cell receptor (beta chain) was identified in a study of T cells in Graves' hyperthyroidism and ophthalmopathy (dated by TCRdb to about 2019). Some background on the complete study: Peripheral blood was sampled at the time of initial diagnosis, prior to any treatment. The 90 to 100 discovery patients were randomly split 7:3 into training and test sets. To identify distinguishing TCR V-J signatures, a discovery cohort of around 100 patients was used, comprising some 45 with Graves' ophthalmopathy and 57 with stable Graves' hyperthyroidism. TCR Vbeta CDR3 sequencing of approximately 140 peripheral blood samples (around 45 ophthalmopathy, some 75 hyperthyroidism and roughly 17 progressor patients) is reported in the paper. After blood sampling, hyperthyroidism patients were treated with methimazole at a starting dose of 30 mg daily, and ophthalmopathy patients were treated with high-dose intravenous methylprednisolone. Whether ophthalmopathy could be predicted prospectively was tested in an independent validation cohort made up of approximately 19 hyperthyroidism patients plus 17 patients who later progressed to ophthalmopathy. In roughly six Graves' hyperthyroidism patients, the study also compared T-cell repertoires from thyroid tissue with T-cell repertoires from blood.

Results and caveats for the whole study, not just this receptor: Sample size was not statistically predetermined, and investigators were not blinded to group allocation. Ophthalmopathy was separated from stable hyperthyroidism by a 13 V-J signature model, with roughly 88% sensitivity and 81% to 82% specificity obtained in cross-validation and 80%/75% obtained in testing. Most expanded thyroid clonotypes (frequency above 0.001) were also detected in blood, suggesting blood repertoires may reflect thyroid immune responses. In validation, progression to ophthalmopathy was predicted by the model with almost 71% sensitivity and nearly 75% specificity, a median of around 6.5 months before onset.

A word on this clonotype: No cognate antigen has been identified for it. A read error may produce the germline difference seen at one junction end.

Graves' hyperthyroidism was defined as stable when no progression to ophthalmopathy occurred over 18 months of follow-up. Hyperthyroidism patients were newly diagnosed, had a disease duration of under 2 months, and were aged 18 to 65 years. Exclusion was applied to patients with uncontrolled infections, other autoimmune diseases, pregnancy or lactation. Diagnoses relied on clinical symptoms, serum thyroxine and TRAb, thyroid ultrasound and orbital computed tomography. PBMCs were isolated from more than 8 ml of fresh peripheral blood by Ficoll-Paque density gradient centrifugation. Total RNA was extracted with Trizol reagent, and quality was checked on an Agilent 2100 Bioanalyzer. TCR beta CDR3 regions were amplified from RNA transcripts. For the first round of RT-PCR on the TCR CDR3, the HTBI primer set was used together with the Qiagen OneStep RT-PCR kit. Libraries were constructed in a second round of multiplex PCR, after which size selection and purification were carried out. Libraries were sequenced paired-end with 100 bp reads on an Illumina HiSeq2000. As for how the authors treated the data: SOAPnuke was used to process the raw data, removing reads that contained adapters or uncalled bases, had a mean Phred below 15, or lacked an exact match to the constant primer or identifier. COPE v1.2.5 was used to merge the high-quality paired reads, and each unique nucleotide sequence was defined as a clonotype. Clonotypes were aligned to IMGT TRBV, TRBD and TRBJ reference segments using MiTCR v1.1. The analysis included only V-J combinations with a frequency above 0.0001, which together covered around 99% of the repertoires. The TCS score was defined as the ratio of F50 (clonal expansion) to E x V (chaos), calculated using BLOSUM62-based TCRdist between CDR3 peptides within each V-J. Welch's t-statistics and random forest reduced around 520 V-J features to around 14, which were used in a naive Bayes classifier (R e1071). The raw public data were reprocessed by TCRdb itself: fastp quality trimming at Q25, MiXCR clonotype calling, in-frame beta chains only. Merged by CDR3 protein, the rows form single entries marked with the most common genes and DNA. The V and J calls come from TCRdb's annotation, not from the publication. Here the sample has some 420,000 distinct CDR3 sequences; about 13% occur a single time. About 5% of the sample is held by the ten biggest clonotypes.

Reading the germline V gene (reference sequence) gives CDR1 LNHDA and CDR2 SQIVND. Its CDR3 holds 15 amino acids, cysteine through phenylalanine. This entry keeps only the CDR3 DNA: 45 bases, framed from base 1. The source material was blood. The V and J segments used are TRBV19 and TRBJ2-7; TRBD2 matches 7 bases in the middle. The sequence was obtained from a woman between 18 and 30 years old with Graves' hyperthyroidism. The DNA reads as follows: TGTGCCGGTAGTATCTCGGCTAGCGGACCCTACGAGCAGTACTTC. Its product reads: CAGSISASGPYEQYF.